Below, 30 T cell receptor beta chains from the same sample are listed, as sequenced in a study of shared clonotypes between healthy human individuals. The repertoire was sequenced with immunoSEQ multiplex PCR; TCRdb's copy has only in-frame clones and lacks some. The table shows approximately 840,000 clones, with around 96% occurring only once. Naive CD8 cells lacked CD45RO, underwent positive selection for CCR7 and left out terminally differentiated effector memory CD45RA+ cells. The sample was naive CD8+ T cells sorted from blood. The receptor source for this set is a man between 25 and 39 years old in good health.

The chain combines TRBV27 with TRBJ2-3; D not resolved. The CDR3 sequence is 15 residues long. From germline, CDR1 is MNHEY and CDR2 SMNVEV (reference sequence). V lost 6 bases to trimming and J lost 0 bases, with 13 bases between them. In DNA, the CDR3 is TGTGCCAGCAGCCAAGGTAGCTATAGCACAGATACGCAGTATTTT. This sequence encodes CASSQGSYSTDTQYF.

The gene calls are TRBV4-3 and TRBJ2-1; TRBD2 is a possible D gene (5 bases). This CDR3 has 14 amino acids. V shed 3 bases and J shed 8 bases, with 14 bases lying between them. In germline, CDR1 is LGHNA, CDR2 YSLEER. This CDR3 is CASSHLPVGDEQFF. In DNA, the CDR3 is TGCGCCAGCAGCCACCTCCCCGTGGGAGATGAGCAGTTCTTC.

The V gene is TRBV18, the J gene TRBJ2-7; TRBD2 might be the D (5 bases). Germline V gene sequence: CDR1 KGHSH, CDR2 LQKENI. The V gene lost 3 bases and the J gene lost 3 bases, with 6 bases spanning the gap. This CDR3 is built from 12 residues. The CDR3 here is CASSPDFYEQYF. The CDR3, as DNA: TGTGCCAGCTCACCGGACTTCTACGAGCAGTACTTC. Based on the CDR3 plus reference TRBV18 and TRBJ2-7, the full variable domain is NAGVMQNPRHLVRRRGQEARLRCSPMKGHSHVYWYRQLPEEGLKFMVYLQKENIIDESGMPKERFSAEFPKEGPSILRIQQVVRGDSAAYFCASSPDFYEQYFGPGTRLTVT.

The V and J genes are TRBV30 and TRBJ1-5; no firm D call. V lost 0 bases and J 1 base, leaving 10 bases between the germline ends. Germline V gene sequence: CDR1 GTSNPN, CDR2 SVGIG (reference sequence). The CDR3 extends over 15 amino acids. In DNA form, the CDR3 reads TGTGCCTGGAGTGTAGGTCGGGGAAGCAATCAGCCCCAGCATTTT. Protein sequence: CAWSVGRGSNQPQHF.

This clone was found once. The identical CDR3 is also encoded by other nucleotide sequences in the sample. CDR3 bases: TGTGCCAGCAGCTCCCGGGACGGGATCTACGAGCAGTACTTC. Translating gives CASSSRDGIYEQYF. The rearrangement uses TRBV7-9 and TRBJ2-7; D tentatively fits TRBD1 or TRBD2 (5 bases each). Germline V lookup: CDR1 SEHNR, CDR2 FQNEAQ (reference sequence). This CDR3 has 14 residues. V lost 4 bases to trimming and J lost 3 bases, with 13 bases between them.

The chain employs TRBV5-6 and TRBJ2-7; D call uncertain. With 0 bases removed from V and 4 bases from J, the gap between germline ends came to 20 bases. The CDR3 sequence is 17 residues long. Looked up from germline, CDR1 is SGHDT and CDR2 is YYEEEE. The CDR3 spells CASSLGSLGGPSYEQYF. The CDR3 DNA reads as TGTGCCAGCAGCTTGGGGAGTCTTGGCGGCCCCTCGTACGAGCAGTACTTC.

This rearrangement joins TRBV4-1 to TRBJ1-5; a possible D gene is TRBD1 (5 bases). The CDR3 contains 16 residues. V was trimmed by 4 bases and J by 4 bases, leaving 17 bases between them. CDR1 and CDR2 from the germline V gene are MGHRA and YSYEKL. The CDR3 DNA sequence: TGCGCCAGCAGCCCTCTGGCAGGGATAACAAATCAGCCCCAGCATTTT. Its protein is CASSPLAGITNQPQHF.

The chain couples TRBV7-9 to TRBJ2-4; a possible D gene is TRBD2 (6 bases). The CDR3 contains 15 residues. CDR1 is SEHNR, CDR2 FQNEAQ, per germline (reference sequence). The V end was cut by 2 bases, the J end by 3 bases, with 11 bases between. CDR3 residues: CASSLSLASKNIQYF. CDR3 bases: TGTGCCAGCAGCTTATCGCTAGCGAGCAAAAACATTCAGTACTTC.

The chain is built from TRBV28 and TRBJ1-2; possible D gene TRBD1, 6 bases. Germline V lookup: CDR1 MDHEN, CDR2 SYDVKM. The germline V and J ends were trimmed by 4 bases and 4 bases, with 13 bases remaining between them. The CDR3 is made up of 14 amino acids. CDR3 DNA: TGTGCCAGCAGTTCTCCCGGACAGACCTATGGCTACACCTTC. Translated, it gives CASSSPGQTYGYTF.

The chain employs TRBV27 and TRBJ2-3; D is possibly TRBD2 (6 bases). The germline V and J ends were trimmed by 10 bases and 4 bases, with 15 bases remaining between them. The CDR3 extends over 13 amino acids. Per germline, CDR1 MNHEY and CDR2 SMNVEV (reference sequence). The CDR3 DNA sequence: TGTGCCACCCTAGGCGGGAACCCAGATACGCAGTATTTT. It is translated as CATLGGNPDTQYF.

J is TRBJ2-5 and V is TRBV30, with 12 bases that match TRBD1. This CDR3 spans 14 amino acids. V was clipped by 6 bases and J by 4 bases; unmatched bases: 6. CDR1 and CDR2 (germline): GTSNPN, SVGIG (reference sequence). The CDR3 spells CACRDRGRGETQYF. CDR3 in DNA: TGTGCCTGCCGGGACAGGGGGCGCGGAGAGACCCAGTACTTC.

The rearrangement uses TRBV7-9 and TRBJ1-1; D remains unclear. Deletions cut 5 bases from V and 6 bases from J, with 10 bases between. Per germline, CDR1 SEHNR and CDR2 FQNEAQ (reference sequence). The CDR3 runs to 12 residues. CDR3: CASSASSAEAFF. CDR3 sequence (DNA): TGTGCCAGCAGCGCCTCTTCGGCTGAAGCTTTCTTT.

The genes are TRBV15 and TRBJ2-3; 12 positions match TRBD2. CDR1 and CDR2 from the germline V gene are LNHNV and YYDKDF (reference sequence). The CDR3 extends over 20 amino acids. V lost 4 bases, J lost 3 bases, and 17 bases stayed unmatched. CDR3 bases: TGTGCCACCAGCACCCCAGGGGGGACCAGACTAGCGGGAGAGACAGATACGCAGTATTTT. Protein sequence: CATSTPGGTRLAGETDTQYF.

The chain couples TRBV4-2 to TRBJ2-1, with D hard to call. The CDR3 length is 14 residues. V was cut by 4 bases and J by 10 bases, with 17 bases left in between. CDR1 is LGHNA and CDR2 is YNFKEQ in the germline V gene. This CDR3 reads CASSPRRYGEEQFF. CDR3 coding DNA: TGTGCCAGCAGCCCAAGACGGTATGGAGAAGAGCAGTTCTTC.

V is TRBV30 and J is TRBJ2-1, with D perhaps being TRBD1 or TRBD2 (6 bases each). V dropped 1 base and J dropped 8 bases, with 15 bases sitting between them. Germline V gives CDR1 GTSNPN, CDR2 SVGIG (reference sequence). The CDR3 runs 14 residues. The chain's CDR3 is CAWSGRDNPHEQFF. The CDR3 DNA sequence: TGTGCCTGGAGTGGGCGGGACAACCCACATGAGCAGTTCTTC. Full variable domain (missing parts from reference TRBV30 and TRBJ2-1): SQTIHQWPATLVQPVGSPLSLECTVEGTSNPNLYWYRQAAGRGLQLLFYSVGIGQISSEVPQNLSASRPQDRQFILSSKKLLLSDSGFYLCAWSGRDNPHEQFFGPGTRLTVL.

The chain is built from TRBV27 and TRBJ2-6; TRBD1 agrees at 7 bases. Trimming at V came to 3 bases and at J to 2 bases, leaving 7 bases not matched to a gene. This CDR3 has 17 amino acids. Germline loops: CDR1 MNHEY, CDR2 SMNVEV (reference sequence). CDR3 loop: CASSLTGPRAGANVLTF. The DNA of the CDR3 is TGTGCCAGCAGTTTGACAGGGCCGCGTGCTGGGGCCAACGTCCTGACTTTC.

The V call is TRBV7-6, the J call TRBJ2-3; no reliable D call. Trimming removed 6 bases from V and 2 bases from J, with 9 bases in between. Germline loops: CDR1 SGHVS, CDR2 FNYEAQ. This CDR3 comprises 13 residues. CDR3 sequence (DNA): TGTGCCAGCAGTTCAGAGGTCACAGATACGCAGTATTTT. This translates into CASSSEVTDTQYF.

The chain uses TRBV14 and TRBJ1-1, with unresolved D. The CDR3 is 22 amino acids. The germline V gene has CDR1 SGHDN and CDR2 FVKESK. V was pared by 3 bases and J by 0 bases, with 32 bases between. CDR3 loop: CASSHRGEWFRGLEELNTEAFF. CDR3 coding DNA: TGTGCCAGCAGCCACCGCGGGGAATGGTTCCGAGGATTGGAGGAGTTGAACACTGAAGCTTTCTTT.

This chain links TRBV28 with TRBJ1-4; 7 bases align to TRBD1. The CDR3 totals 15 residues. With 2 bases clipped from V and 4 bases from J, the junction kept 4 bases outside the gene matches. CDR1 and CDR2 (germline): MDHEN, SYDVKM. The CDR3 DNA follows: TGTGCCAGCAGTTTAGGAGGGGGCGGTAATGAAAAACTGTTTTTT. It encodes CASSLGGGGNEKLFF.

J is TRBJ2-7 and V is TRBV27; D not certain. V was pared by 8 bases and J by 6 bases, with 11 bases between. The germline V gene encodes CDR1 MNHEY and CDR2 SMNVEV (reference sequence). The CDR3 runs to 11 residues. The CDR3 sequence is CASSSRAEQYF. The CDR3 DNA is TGTGCCAGCTCCAGTCGGGCCGAGCAGTACTTC.

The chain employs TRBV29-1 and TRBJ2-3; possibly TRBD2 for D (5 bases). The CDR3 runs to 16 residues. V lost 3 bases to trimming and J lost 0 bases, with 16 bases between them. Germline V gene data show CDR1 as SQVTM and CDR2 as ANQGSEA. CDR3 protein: CSVDGPTWTSTDTQYF. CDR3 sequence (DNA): TGCAGCGTTGATGGGCCAACATGGACTAGCACAGATACGCAGTATTTT.

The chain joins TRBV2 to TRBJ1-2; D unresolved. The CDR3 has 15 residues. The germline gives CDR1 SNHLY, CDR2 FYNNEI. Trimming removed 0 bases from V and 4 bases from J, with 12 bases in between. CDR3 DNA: TGTGCCAGCAGTGAAGCGCTGGGAACGGCCTATGGCTACACCTTC. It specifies CASSEALGTAYGYTF.

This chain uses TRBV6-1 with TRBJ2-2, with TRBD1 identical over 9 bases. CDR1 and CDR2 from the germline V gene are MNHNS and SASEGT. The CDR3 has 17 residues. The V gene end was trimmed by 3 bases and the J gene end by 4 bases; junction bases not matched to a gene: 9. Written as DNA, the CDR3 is TGTGCCAGCAGTGAGACAGGACAGGGGATCGTCACCGGGGAGCTGTTTTTT. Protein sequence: CASSETGQGIVTGELFF.

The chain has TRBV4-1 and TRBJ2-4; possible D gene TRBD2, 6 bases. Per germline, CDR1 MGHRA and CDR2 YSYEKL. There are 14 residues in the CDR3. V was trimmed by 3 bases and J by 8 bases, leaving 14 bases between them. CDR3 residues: CASSHLSGGDIQYF. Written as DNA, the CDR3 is TGCGCCAGCAGCCACCTTAGCGGAGGGGACATTCAGTACTTC.

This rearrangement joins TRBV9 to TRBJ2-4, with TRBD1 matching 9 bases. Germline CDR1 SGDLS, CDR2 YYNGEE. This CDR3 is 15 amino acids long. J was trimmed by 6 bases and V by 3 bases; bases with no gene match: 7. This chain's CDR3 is CASSAPPGQGNIQYF. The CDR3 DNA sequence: TGTGCCAGCAGCGCCCCACCGGGACAGGGAAACATTCAGTACTTC.

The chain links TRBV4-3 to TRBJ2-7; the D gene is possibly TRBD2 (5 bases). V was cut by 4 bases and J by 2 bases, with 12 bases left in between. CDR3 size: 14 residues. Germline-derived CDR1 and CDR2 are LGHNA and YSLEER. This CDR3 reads CASSPGRGTYEQYF. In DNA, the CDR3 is TGCGCCAGCAGCCCGGGTCGGGGTACCTACGAGCAGTACTTC.

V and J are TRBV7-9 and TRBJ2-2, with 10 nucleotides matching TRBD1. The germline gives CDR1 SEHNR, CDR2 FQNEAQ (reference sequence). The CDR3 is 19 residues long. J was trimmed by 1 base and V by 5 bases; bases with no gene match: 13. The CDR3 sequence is CASSPPGTGDPMNTGELFF. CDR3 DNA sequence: TGTGCCAGCAGCCCCCCCGGGACAGGGGACCCAATGAACACCGGGGAGCTGTTTTTT. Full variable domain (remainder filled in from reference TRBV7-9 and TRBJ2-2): DTGVSQNPRHKITKRGQNVTFRCDPISEHNRLYWYRQTLGQGPEFLTYFQNEAQLEKSRLLSDRFSAERPKGSFSTLEIQRTEQGDSAMYLCASSPPGTGDPMNTGELFFGEGSRLTVL.

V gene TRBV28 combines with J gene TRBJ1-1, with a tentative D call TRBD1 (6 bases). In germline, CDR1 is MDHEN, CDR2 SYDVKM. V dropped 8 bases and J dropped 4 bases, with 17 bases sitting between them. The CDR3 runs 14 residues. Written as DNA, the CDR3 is TGTGCCAGCCGGTGGGGGGGGCTTGGCACTGAAGCTTTCTTT. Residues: CASRWGGLGTEAFF.

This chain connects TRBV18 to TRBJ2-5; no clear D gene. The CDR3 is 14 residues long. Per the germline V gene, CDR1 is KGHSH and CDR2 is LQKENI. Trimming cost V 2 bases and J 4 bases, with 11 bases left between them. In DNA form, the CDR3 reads TGTGCCAGCTCACCAAGGGCGGAAGGAGAGACCCAGTACTTC. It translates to CASSPRAEGETQYF.

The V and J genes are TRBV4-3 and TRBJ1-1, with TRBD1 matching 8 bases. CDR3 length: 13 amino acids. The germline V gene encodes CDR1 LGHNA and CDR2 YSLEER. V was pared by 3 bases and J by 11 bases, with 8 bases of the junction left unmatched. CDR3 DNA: TGCGCCAGCAGCCAGGGACAGGACGGGGTCGCTTTCTTT. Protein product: CASSQGQDGVAFF.